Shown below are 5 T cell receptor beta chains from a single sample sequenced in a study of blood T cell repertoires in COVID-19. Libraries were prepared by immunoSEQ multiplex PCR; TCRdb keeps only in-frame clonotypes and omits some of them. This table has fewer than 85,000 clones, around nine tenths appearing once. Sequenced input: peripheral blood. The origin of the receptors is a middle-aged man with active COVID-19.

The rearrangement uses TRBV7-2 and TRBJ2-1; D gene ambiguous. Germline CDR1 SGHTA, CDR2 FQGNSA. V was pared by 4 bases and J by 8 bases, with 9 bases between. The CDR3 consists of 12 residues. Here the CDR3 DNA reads TGTGCCAGCAGCTCACTATACCATGAGCAGTTCTTC. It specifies CASSSLYHEQFF.

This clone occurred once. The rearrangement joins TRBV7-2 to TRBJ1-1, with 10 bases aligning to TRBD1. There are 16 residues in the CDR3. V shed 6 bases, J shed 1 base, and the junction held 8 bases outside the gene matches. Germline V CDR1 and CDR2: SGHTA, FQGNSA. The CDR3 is CASRPGTGVGNTEAFF. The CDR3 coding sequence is TGTGCCAGCAGGCCCGGGACAGGGGTGGGGAACACTGAAGCTTTCTTT.

In DNA form, the CDR3 reads TGTGCCAGCAGACAGGGATGGGGCACAGATACGCAGTATTTT. Translating gives CASRQGWGTDTQYF. V gene TRBV27 combines with J gene TRBJ2-3; D possibly corresponds to TRBD1 (6 bases). The ends were cut back, 6 bases at V and 1 base at J, with 11 bases in the middle. Germline-derived CDR1 and CDR2 are MNHEY and SMNVEV (reference sequence). The length of the CDR3 is 14 residues.

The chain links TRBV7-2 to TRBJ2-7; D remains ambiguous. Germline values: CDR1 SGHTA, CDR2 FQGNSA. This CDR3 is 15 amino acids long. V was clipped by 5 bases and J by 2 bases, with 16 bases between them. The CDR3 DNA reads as TGTGCCAGCAGCCCCGCCCTAGGCGGAGCCTACGAGCAGTACTTC. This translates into CASSPALGGAYEQYF. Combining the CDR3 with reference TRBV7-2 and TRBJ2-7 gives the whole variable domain GAGVSQSPSNKVTEKGKDVELRCDPISGHTALYWYRQSLGQGLEFLIYFQGNSAPDKSGLPSDRFSAERTGGSVSTLTIQRTQQEDSAVYLCASSPALGGAYEQYFGPGTRLTVT.

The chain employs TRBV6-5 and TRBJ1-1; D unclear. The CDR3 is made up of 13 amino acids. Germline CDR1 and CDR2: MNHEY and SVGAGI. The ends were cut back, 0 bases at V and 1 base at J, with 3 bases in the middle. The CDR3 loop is CASSYSRNTEAFF. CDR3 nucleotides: TGTGCCAGCAGTTACTCCCGGAACACTGAAGCTTTCTTT.